The T cell receptor (beta chain) under discussion was sequenced for a study of read filtering for tumor transcriptome and immune sequencing. Whole-study results and caveats: Correlation between methods rose after single-read clonotypes were removed.

At the time of active disease, bone marrow was collected from every patient. The germline CDR1 and CDR2 sequences are SGHRS and YFSETQ. The CDR3 sequence is 13 residues long. The germline V and J ends were trimmed by 5 bases and 0 bases, with 9 bases remaining between them. This clonotype was observed at least ten times. What it binds is not known. Molecular barcoded adaptors covering alpha/delta and beta/gamma chains were used on approximately 400 ng RNA. One entry per CDR3 protein, called by TCRdb with MiXCR from the reads. The sample comprises 75,000 to 95,000 distinct CDR3 sequences, roughly 21% of which are singletons, and 9.5% to 12% rests with the top ten.

This clonotype was obtained from a donor at least 40 years old with multiple myeloma. The sample comprised a population of CD138-negative cells sorted from bone marrow. The genes are TRBV5-1 and TRBJ2-7; D is undetermined. CDR3 loop: CASRSEGSYEQYF. Here the CDR3 DNA reads TGCGCCAGCAGGAGTGAAGGCTCCTACGAGCAGTACTTC.